This T cell receptor beta chain appears in the sequencing data of a study of shared clonotypes between healthy human individuals. On the study more broadly: Per donor, three plates held CD4 naive cells, three held CD4 memory, two held CD8 naive and one held CD8 memory.

V lost 7 bases and J lost 0; bases outside the gene matches: 4. The germline V gene encodes CDR1 SEHNR and CDR2 FQNEAQ (reference sequence). The CDR3 runs to 14 residues. As handled by the study authors: Junction-only immunoSEQ data arrived without quality scores, meaning filtering differed. Here immunoSEQ multiplex PCR was the method, and the copy in TCRdb shows in-frame clones only, minus some. D and trimming come from the DNA, and the V and J calls and clone size come from that table. The sample gives 550,000 to 850,000 clones, approximately 72% of which show up once; around 1.7% is in the top ten. This clone was found a few times. Nashville, Tennessee was home to all donors, who were Caucasian adults. Splitting of CD4+ cells produced CD45RA+ naive and CD45RA-negative memory subsets.

This clonotype originated in a woman aged 30 to 39 in good health. V and J are TRBV7-9 and TRBJ2-3, with TRBD2 matching over 7 bases. The sample consisted of memory CD4+ T cells sorted from blood. Regarding subset: CD45RA-negative fraction. In DNA, the CDR3 is TGTGCCAGCACTAGGGAGGGGAGCACAGATACGCAGTATTTT. Translation gives CASTREGSTDTQYF.